Shown below are 30 T cell receptor beta chains from a single sample sequenced in a study of control samples from healthy donors and cancer patients. Some clones are missing from TCRdb's copy, which holds only in-frame ones; the method was immunoSEQ multiplex PCR. The table includes around 94,000 clones, more than 85% detected once. The specimen sequenced was blood. The receptors were gathered from a woman aged 45-65 years in good health.

This rearrangement joins TRBV19 to TRBJ1-2; no firm D call. This CDR3 contains 14 residues. Germline V gives CDR1 LNHDA, CDR2 SQIVND (reference sequence). Trimming took 5 bases from V and 4 from J, leaving 14 bases between them. The CDR3, as DNA: TGTGCCAGTAGTTCAGACGGCGGCATCTATGGCTACACCTTC. The encoded protein is CASSSDGGIYGYTF.

This rearrangement joins TRBV2 to TRBJ2-7, with D maybe TRBD1 (6 bases). Trimming took off 6 bases at V and 2 bases at J, with 17 bases between the two ends. The CDR3 contains 15 residues. The V gene's germline CDR1 is SNHLY and CDR2 FYNNEI. Here the CDR3 DNA reads TGTGCCAGCAGCCCCAGGGGTCAGGGGCCCTACGAGCAGTACTTC. Translation gives CASSPRGQGPYEQYF.

This clone was seen a single time. The rearrangement uses TRBV7-2 and TRBJ2-1, with 9 nucleotides matching TRBD2. The germline V gene has CDR1 SGHTA and CDR2 FQGNSA. CDR3 length: 15 amino acids. Trimming cost V 5 bases and J 6 bases; bases outside gene matches: 8. Written as DNA, the CDR3 is TGTGCCAGCAGCCGGGCCGGGACTAGCTCCAATGAGCAGTTCTTC. Translated, it gives CASSRAGTSSNEQFF.

V is TRBV20-1 and J is TRBJ2-3, with D hard to call. The CDR3 is 10 residues long. V was cut by 6 bases and J by 6 bases, with 7 bases left in between. The V gene's germline CDR1 is DFQATT and CDR2 SNEGSKA (reference sequence). The CDR3 DNA reads TGCAGTGCGCGGCGGGATACGCAGTATTTT. Translating gives CSARRDTQYF.

The chain links TRBV6-2 or TRBV6-3 to TRBJ2-7; D remains ambiguous. Germline V gives CDR1 MNHEY, CDR2 SVGEGT. The CDR3 has 11 residues. The ends were cut back, 6 bases at V and 9 bases at J, with 12 bases in the middle. CDR3 bases: TGTGCCAGCAGCCTTGAACTGGCGCAGTACTTC. It encodes CASSLELAQYF.

CDR3 bases: TGTGCCAGCAGTGAAGGGGCAGGGGGCTCCGACACCGGGGAGCTGTTTTTT. It is translated as CASSEGAGGSDTGELFF. The V and J genes are TRBV6-1 and TRBJ2-2; 8 nucleotides match TRBD1. CDR3 length equals 17 residues. V gave up 1 base and J gave up 3 bases; unmatched junction bases: 7. In germline, CDR1 is MNHNS, CDR2 SASEGT.

This clone was seen a handful of times. The V and J genes are TRBV27 and TRBJ1-5, with D uncertain. CDR1 and CDR2 (germline): MNHEY, SMNVEV (reference sequence). V was pared by 4 bases and J by 6 bases, with 16 bases between. There are 15 residues in the CDR3. The CDR3, as DNA: TGTGCCAGCAGTTCGCTACCCTTCGGGAGTCAGCCCCAGCATTTT. The encoded protein is CASSSLPFGSQPQHF.

This clone was detected only a few times. V and J are TRBV11-2 and TRBJ2-5; a possible D gene is TRBD2 (6 bases). Germline V gene lookup returns CDR1 SGHAT and CDR2 FQNNGV. Trimming cost V 5 bases and J 7 bases, with 11 bases left between them. The CDR3 is made up of 12 amino acids. The CDR3 DNA reads as TGTGCCAGCAGCACCCCCGGGGGGACCCAGTACTTC. Amino acid sequence: CASSTPGGTQYF.

The chain recombines TRBV28 with TRBJ2-7; no reliable D call. CDR1 and CDR2 from the germline V gene are MDHEN and SYDVKM. The CDR3 loop spans 16 amino acids. Trimming removed 3 bases from V and 2 bases from J, with 17 bases in between. Here the CDR3 reads CASSFLTPRMAYEQYF. CDR3 DNA sequence: TGTGCCAGCAGTTTCTTGACCCCTAGGATGGCCTACGAGCAGTACTTC.

The rearrangement links TRBV28 to TRBJ1-4; 7 positions match TRBD1. The germline V gene encodes CDR1 MDHEN and CDR2 SYDVKM. V lost 8 bases, J lost 8 bases, and 11 bases stayed unmatched. The CDR3 extends over 14 amino acids. CDR3: CASGAGTEIEKLFF. The CDR3 bases are TGTGCCAGCGGGGCCGGGACAGAGATAGAAAAACTGTTTTTT.

This sequence joins TRBV6-5 and TRBJ2-7; 8 nucleotides agree with TRBD1. Germline trimming cut 0 bases from V and 0 bases from J; bases unmatched to any gene: 4. CDR1 MNHEY and CDR2 SVGAGI come from the germline V gene. The CDR3 contains 16 residues. CDR3 nucleotide sequence: TGTGCCAGCAGTTACTCGGCGGGACAGGTCTCCTACGAGCAGTACTTC. As protein: CASSYSAGQVSYEQYF.

This chain links TRBV9 with TRBJ2-1; 8 bases map to TRBD2. Germline V gives CDR1 SGDLS, CDR2 YYNGEE. The J segment lost 5 bases and the V segment lost 3 bases, leaving 10 bases of the junction unmatched. This CDR3 has 16 residues. The CDR3 DNA reads TGTGCCAGCAGCGCCGGGAGGGTAGCGGGACACAATGAGCAGTTCTTC. Translation gives CASSAGRVAGHNEQFF.

This clone was detected only a few times. The V gene is TRBV7-6, the J gene TRBJ1-3; TRBD1 aligns across 7 bases. V lost 6 bases and J lost 0; bases outside the gene matches: 14. Germline V gene sequence: CDR1 SGHVS, CDR2 FNYEAQ. CDR3 length: 18 amino acids. CDR3 sequence (DNA): TGTGCCAGCAGTTCCACCCCGGGACAGTCAACCTCTGGAAACACCATATATTTT. Translation gives CASSSTPGQSTSGNTIYF.

This clone came up once. V and J are TRBV28 and TRBJ1-2; D is possibly TRBD1 (6 bases). Trimming removed 5 bases at V and 4 bases at J, with 11 bases between. Germline CDR1 reads MDHEN; CDR2 reads SYDVKM. This CDR3 is built from 13 residues. This chain's CDR3 is CASSLQGSYGYTF. The CDR3, as DNA: TGTGCCAGCAGTCTACAGGGTTCCTATGGCTACACCTTC.

The rearrangement links TRBV7-8 to TRBJ2-7; D is possibly TRBD1 or TRBD2 (5 bases each). CDR1 is SGHVS and CDR2 is FQNEAQ in the germline V gene. V was shortened by 4 bases and J by 0 bases, with 13 bases between the two germline ends. The CDR3 length is 15 residues. CDR3 nucleotides: TGTGCCAGCAGCTGGGCGGCAGGGAGCTCCTACGAGCAGTACTTC. It codes for CASSWAAGSSYEQYF.

The chain combines TRBV5-1 with TRBJ2-1; 10 bases agree with TRBD2. Trimming at V came to 1 base and at J to 6 bases, leaving 7 bases not matched to a gene. CDR3 length equals 16 residues. Germline CDR1 is SGHRS and CDR2 is YFSETQ. CDR3 in amino acids: CASSLFVAGGPNEQFF. The DNA for the CDR3 is TGCGCCAGCAGCTTGTTTGTAGCGGGGGGCCCCAATGAGCAGTTCTTC.

The V and J genes are TRBV19 and TRBJ2-5; TRBD1 matches 8 bases. Germline V CDR1 and CDR2: LNHDA, SQIVND (reference sequence). V trimming: 10 bases; J trimming: 1 base; junction bases outside the gene matches: 5. There are 13 residues in the CDR3. The CDR3 DNA follows: TGTGCCACAGGACAGGGCCGCCAAGAGACCCAGTACTTC. This codes for CATGQGRQETQYF.

The chain carries TRBV27 and TRBJ1-5, with D perhaps TRBD1 (6 bases). Trimming removed 6 bases at V and 0 bases at J, with 15 bases between. CDR3 length: 16 residues. Germline CDR1 and CDR2: MNHEY and SMNVEV (reference sequence). CDR3 coding DNA: TGTGCCAGCAGCCCAACCCGACAGGATAGCAATCAGCCCCAGCATTTT. Its protein is CASSPTRQDSNQPQHF.

The rearrangement links TRBV2 to TRBJ2-2, with D possibly matching TRBD2 (5 bases). The CDR3 covers 17 residues. V lost 4 bases and J 0 bases, leaving 15 bases between the germline ends. CDR1 is SNHLY, CDR2 FYNNEI, per germline. The CDR3 sequence is CASSVAWRATNTGELFF. CDR3 DNA: TGTGCCAGCAGTGTAGCGTGGCGGGCCACGAACACCGGGGAGCTGTTTTTT.

CDR3 bases: TGTGCCAGCAGCACCGGGACAGCTTCCTACGAGCAGTACTTC. It encodes CASSTGTASYEQYF. V is TRBV7-2 and J is TRBJ2-7; 7 nucleotides align to TRBD1. The germline gives CDR1 SGHTA, CDR2 FQGNSA. J was trimmed by 1 base and V by 5 bases; bases with no gene match: 5. CDR3 length: 14 amino acids.

V is TRBV7-3 and J is TRBJ2-3; 8 bases agree with TRBD2. Losses at the gene ends were 8 bases for V and 2 bases for J; bases not matched to a gene: 9. The CDR3 has 15 residues. Germline-derived CDR1 and CDR2 are SGHTA and FQGTGA. This chain's CDR3 is CASQARGATTDTQYF. The CDR3, as DNA: TGTGCCAGCCAAGCGCGGGGGGCCACCACAGATACGCAGTATTTT.

The gene calls are TRBV7-3 and TRBJ2-1; the D call may be TRBD1 or TRBD2 (5 bases each). Germline CDR1 is SGHTA and CDR2 is FQGTGA. Trimming shortened V by 5 bases and J by 0 bases, and 14 bases separated the two germline ends. The CDR3 sequence is 16 residues long. CDR3 in amino acids: CASSPGDGSSYNEQFF. DNA of the CDR3: TGTGCCAGCAGCCCTGGGGACGGATCCTCCTACAATGAGCAGTTCTTC.

The chain has TRBV5-4 and TRBJ2-3; 7 nucleotides align to TRBD2. The CDR3 is 16 residues long. In germline, CDR1 is SGHNT, CDR2 YYREEE (reference sequence). V shed 4 bases and J 6 bases; nucleotides not matched to a gene: 14. The CDR3 region is CASSPYGDYPRDTQYF. In nucleotides, the CDR3 is TGTGCCAGCAGCCCCTACGGGGACTACCCCAGGGATACGCAGTATTTT.

This clone is labeled medium-sized. In DNA, the CDR3 is TGTGCCAGCAGCCAAGACGCAGATTTCTACGAGCAGTACTTC. Translation gives CASSQDADFYEQYF. V is TRBV4-2 and J is TRBJ2-7; the D is unclear. V lost 0 bases, J lost 3 bases, and 9 bases lay in between. Germline CDR1 and CDR2: LGHNA and YNFKEQ. The CDR3 is 14 residues long.

The rearrangement uses TRBV4-3 and TRBJ1-2; no firm D call. V shed 0 bases and J shed 4 bases, with 9 bases lying between them. This CDR3 comprises 14 residues. CDR1 is LGHNA and CDR2 is YSLEER in the germline V gene. The CDR3 DNA reads as TGCGCCAGCAGCCAAGATCAGTGGACCTATGGCTACACCTTC. Protein sequence: CASSQDQWTYGYTF.

This clone was seen a few times. The V and J genes are TRBV4-3 and TRBJ1-5, with D tentatively TRBD1 (5 bases). The CDR3 sequence is 14 residues long. V gave up 2 bases and J gave up 6 bases, with 11 bases separating them. CDR1 is LGHNA, CDR2 YSLEER, per germline. The CDR3 region is CASSQIEGLQPQHF. The DNA for the CDR3 is TGCGCCAGCAGCCAAATAGAGGGGCTTCAGCCCCAGCATTTT.

The genes are TRBV7-9 and TRBJ1-1; D possibly corresponds to TRBD1 (6 bases). V was trimmed by 10 bases and J by 0 bases, leaving 15 bases between them. The V gene's germline CDR1 is SEHNR and CDR2 FQNEAQ (reference sequence). The CDR3 contains 14 residues. The CDR3 region is CATSRRDMNTEAFF. DNA for the CDR3: TGTGCCACATCCCGACGGGACATGAACACTGAAGCTTTCTTT.

The gene calls are TRBV1 and TRBJ2-5; the listed D gene, TRBD2, was not tested against the DNA. TRBV1 is given as a pseudogene. CDR3 size: 18 residues. The CDR3 DNA follows: TGCACCAGCAGCATCCTTTCCGGGACTAGCGGGGGGGGAGAGACCCAGTACTTC. Its protein product is CTSSILSGTSGGGETQYF.

The rearrangement uses TRBV28 and TRBJ1-1, with 9 bases matching TRBD1. The germline V gene encodes CDR1 MDHEN and CDR2 SYDVKM. CDR3 length: 14 amino acids. V shed 5 bases, J shed 4 bases, and the junction held 5 bases outside the gene matches. The DNA of the CDR3 is TGTGCCAGCAGTGGGGGACAGGGCAGCACTGAAGCTTTCTTT. This translates into CASSGGQGSTEAFF.

The chain carries TRBV4-2 and TRBJ1-1; possible D gene TRBD1, 5 bases. Germline CDR1 is LGHNA and CDR2 is YNFKEQ. The CDR3 loop spans 13 amino acids. The ends were cut back, 4 bases at V and 10 bases at J, with 16 bases in the middle. The CDR3 DNA reads TGTGCCAGCAGCCCCCCAGGAGGGGTAGGAGCTTTCTTT. Protein: CASSPPGGVGAFF.